The 28 T cell receptor beta chains given below trace back to one sample, sequenced in a study of tumor-infiltrating lymphocytes in primary liver carcinoma. Total RNA and DNA came together from approximately 20-30 mg of bulk tissue without cell sorting. A constant-region primer primed TCR beta cDNA synthesis from about 530 ng of total RNA. TCR beta libraries came from three nested multiplex PCR rounds using slightly modified ARM-PCR. Two initial PCR rounds of roughly 10 cycles each paired TRBV1-TRBV30 forward primers with a C-beta reverse primer. TCRdb analysed the multiplex PCR reads with MiXCR anew, one entry per CDR3 protein. The sample records 100,000 or so distinct CDR3 sequences, more than 65% being singletons. Sequencing was carried out using liver tumor tissue from sampling region 2. Stated subset: tumor region T2, inferior pole. Every receptor here comes from a woman between 55 and 75 years old with primary liver carcinoma and hepatitis B virus infection.

This clonotype was observed once. The genes are TRBV12-3 or TRBV12-4 and TRBJ1-3; D perhaps matches TRBD1 (6 bases). The V and J ends lost 3 bases and 4 bases respectively, with 10 bases between them. The CDR3 totals 14 residues. CDR3 bases: TGTGCCAGCAGTTTTCTACAGGGCGGAAACACCATATATTTT. Its translation: CASSFLQGGNTIYF.

This clonotype came up many times. This rearrangement joins TRBV29-1 to TRBJ2-3, with 11 bases matching TRBD1. Trimming removed 2 bases from V and 5 bases from J; junction bases left unmatched: 3. CDR1 is SQVTM, CDR2 ANQGSEA, per germline. The CDR3 runs 14 residues. CDR3 DNA: TGCAGCGTTGAATCTGGGACAGGGGGAGATACGCAGTATTTT. It codes for CSVESGTGGDTQYF.

This clonotype has a handful of counts. This chain links TRBV21-1 with TRBJ1-1. TRBV21-1 has pseudogene status. There are 14 residues in the CDR3. The CDR3 DNA follows: TGTGCCAGCAGCAAACGGTTAAGGAACACTGAAGCTTTCTTT. It specifies CASSKRLRNTEAFF.

The chain uses TRBV11-2 and TRBJ2-7, with D perhaps TRBD2 (5 bases). The CDR3 totals 16 residues. The V gene's germline CDR1 is SGHAT and CDR2 FQNNGV. V was trimmed by 1 base and J by 3 bases, leaving 16 bases between them. CDR3 bases: TGTGCCAGCAGCTTAGCGTCGGGGATAGTAGGCTACGAGCAGTACTTC. Translation: CASSLASGIVGYEQYF.

In the case of this clonotype: Since the CDR3 does not end with the conserved phenylalanine or tryptophan, this likely comes from a read error. The chain carries TRBV28 and TRBJ2-2; D is possibly TRBD1 (5 bases). CDR3 length: 15 amino acids. Germline lookup yields CDR1 MDHEN and CDR2 SYDVKM. CDR3: CPSSLAGSSTGELFS. The CDR3 DNA sequence: TGTCCCAGCAGTTTAGCAGGGTCGAGCACCGGGGAGCTGTTTTCT.

Worth noting for this clonotype: Sequence at one end of the junction differs from germline and may be a read error. The genes are TRBV11-2 and TRBJ2-7, with TRBD2 identical over 7 bases. CDR3 length equals 15 residues. Germline CDR1 is SGHAT and CDR2 is FQNNGV. CDR3 nucleotide sequence: TGTACCAGCAGCTTAGAGCCTGGCGGGAGCTGCGAGCAGTACTTC. Translated, it gives CTSSLEPGGSCEQYF.

This clonotype was picked up many times. The V and J genes are TRBV29-1 and TRBJ2-3; TRBD2 aligns across 12 bases. V was clipped by 4 bases and J by 3 bases; unmatched bases: 8. CDR1 and CDR2 (germline): SQVTM, ANQGSEA. This CDR3 spans 16 amino acids. CDR3 protein: CSVAVTSGRRTDTQYF. In DNA, the CDR3 is TGCAGCGTTGCCGTGACTAGCGGGAGAAGGACAGATACGCAGTATTTT.

This clonotype was observed many times. The chain couples TRBV5-5 to TRBJ2-2; TRBD2 is a possible D gene (7 bases). The V end lost 2 bases, the J end lost 7 bases, and 12 bases lay between the germline ends. The CDR3 contains 14 residues. Germline CDR1 and CDR2: SGHKS and YYEKEE (reference sequence). The DNA of the CDR3 is TGTGCCAGCAGCTTCGGGGGGCTGGTCGGGGAGCTGTTTTTT. This gives the protein CASSFGGLVGELFF.

This clonotype was seen ten or more times. J is TRBJ1-2 and V is TRBV12-3 or TRBV12-4; the match to TRBD1 covers 7 bases. The CDR3 has 14 amino acids. With V trimmed by 5 bases and J by 8 bases, 11 bases remained unmatched. The CDR3: CASSIRQGGEGYTF. CDR3 nucleotide sequence: TGTGCCAGCAGTATTCGACAGGGTGGAGAGGGCTACACCTTC.

The chain couples TRBV12-3 or TRBV12-4 to TRBJ1-6, with TRBD1 matching over 11 bases. Trimming took 5 bases from V and 10 from J; bases not matched to a gene: 13. The CDR3 covers 17 residues. CDR3 region: CASSLFWDRGTKSPLHF. The CDR3 DNA follows: TGTGCCAGCAGTCTCTTCTGGGACAGGGGGACCAAGTCACCCCTCCACTTT.

In its sample, this clonotype was seen a few times. A read error is possible here, since a much larger clone lies one base away. V usage is TRBV30 and J usage is TRBJ1-1, with 7 bases that match TRBD1. Germline CDR1 GTSNPN, CDR2 SVGIG (reference sequence). V dropped 4 bases and J dropped 10; count of bases not matched to a gene: 9. The CDR3 extends over 12 amino acids. The CDR3 sequence is CAWMRVPGGAFF. The CDR3 coding sequence is TGTGCCTGGATGAGGGTGCCAGGGGGAGCTTTCTTT.

To note about this clonotype: This may arise from a read error, as a much more abundant clone is one base away. V and J are TRBV6-6 and TRBJ1-5, with 9 bases that match TRBD1. The CDR3 extends over 16 amino acids. Germline V gene lookup returns CDR1 MNHNY and CDR2 SVGAGI (reference sequence). CDR3 amino acids: CVSVPRGQGSNQPQHF. The DNA for the CDR3 is TGTGTCAGCGTCCCCCGGGGACAGGGTAGCAATCAGCCCCAGCATTTT.

This clonotype was recorded once. An end of the junction does not agree with germline; a read error may underlie this. The J gene is TRBJ2-7, the V gene TRBV11-3; D may be TRBD2 (6 bases). This CDR3 has 14 amino acids. Germline V gene data show CDR1 as SGHNT and CDR2 as YENEEA. CDR3 DNA sequence: TGTACCAGCAGTTTAAGCGGACGGGAGCAAGAGCAGTACTTC. This translates into CTSSLSGREQEQYF.

In the case of this clonotype: The CDR3 ends on some other residue instead of the conserved phenylalanine or tryptophan, so this is likely a read error. The chain joins TRBV11-2 to TRBJ1-6; no clear D. This CDR3 contains 13 residues. Per germline, CDR1 SGHAT and CDR2 FQNNGV. For the CDR3, the DNA is TGTGCCAGCAGCTTTGTAGTGAATTCACTCCTCCACCTT. Amino acid sequence: CASSFVVNSLLHL.

The rearrangement joins TRBV11-2 to TRBJ1-1; 10 bases are a match to TRBD1. Losses at the gene ends were 9 bases for V and 4 bases for J; bases not matched to a gene: 17. This CDR3 contains 17 residues. Per germline, CDR1 SGHAT and CDR2 FQNNGV. Written as DNA, the CDR3 is TGTGCCAGGAGCCGTAGACAGGGGGCTTTCTTGGGCACTGAAGCTTTCTTT. This codes for CARSRRQGAFLGTEAFF.

About this clonotype itself: Given a much more abundant clone one base away, this may be a read error. The chain recombines TRBV5-1 with TRBJ2-6; the match to TRBD1 covers 8 bases. The CDR3 spans 18 residues. Germline CDR1 reads SGHRS; CDR2 reads YFSETQ. CDR3 bases: TGCGCCATCAGCTTGGAAGCGACAGGGGCGTTTGGGGCCAACGTCCTGACTTTC. Its protein is CAISLEATGAFGANVLTF.

Note on this clonotype: No conserved phenylalanine or tryptophan is present at the end of the CDR3, so a read error is the likely explanation. This rearrangement joins TRBV6-1 to TRBJ1-5; a weak D match, TRBD1 (5 bases). Per germline, CDR1 MNHNS and CDR2 SASEGT. The CDR3 totals 14 residues. The CDR3 here is CASSDQGGDQPQHL. The CDR3 coding sequence is TGTGCCAGCAGTGACCAGGGTGGGGATCAGCCTCAGCATTTA.

On this clonotype: Sequence at one end of the junction differs from germline and may be a read error. This sequence joins TRBV6-5 and TRBJ2-1; 8 bases align to TRBD2. Per germline, CDR1 MNHEY and CDR2 SVGAGI. The CDR3 runs to 14 residues. CDR3 protein: CACSYGREGNDQFF. CDR3 bases: TGTGCCTGCAGTTACGGTCGGGAGGGGAATGATCAGTTCTTC.

A single count supports this clonotype. At one end the junction does not follow the germline gene, possibly because of a read error. J is TRBJ2-6 and V is TRBV6-1; no reliable D call. This CDR3 has 15 amino acids. CDR1 and CDR2 (germline): MNHNS, SASEGT. In DNA, the CDR3 is TGTGGCAGCAGTGACGGCTTCTCTGGGGCCAACGTCCTGACTTTC. Its protein product is CGSSDGFSGANVLTF.

The chain is built from TRBV5-6 and TRBJ2-1; the match to TRBD1 covers 7 bases. Losses at the gene ends were 2 bases for V and 8 bases for J; bases not matched to a gene: 10. Germline CDR1 reads SGHDT; CDR2 reads YYEEEE. The CDR3 extends over 15 amino acids. This chain's CDR3 is CASSLGQVNSHEQFF. The CDR3 DNA follows: TGTGCCAGCAGCTTAGGACAGGTGAATAGTCATGAGCAGTTCTTC.

To note about this clonotype: The junction and the germline gene differ at one end; a read error may be behind it. V and J are TRBV11-3 and TRBJ2-1; the D gene is possibly TRBD1 (6 bases). Germline CDR1 is SGHNT and CDR2 is YENEEA. The CDR3 consists of 17 residues. CDR3 nucleotide sequence: TGTGCCATCAGCTTAGGGGGTGTGTCGGTCAGATACAATGAGCAGTTCTTC. Translation gives CAISLGGVSVRYNEQFF.

As to this clonotype: Germline and junction disagree at one end, which may indicate a read error. The V and J genes are TRBV10-2 and TRBJ2-7, with TRBD1 identical over 8 bases. Germline V CDR1 and CDR2: WSHSY, SAAADI. The CDR3 is 16 amino acids. CDR3 sequence (DNA): TGCGCCAGCAGTCTCCCCACAGGGGGTGCGTCCTACGAGCGGTACTTC. Amino acid sequence: CASSLPTGGASYERYF.

This clonotype was seen just once. One junction end does not reproduce the germline sequence, and a read error may be involved. The V gene is TRBV25-1, the J gene TRBJ2-4; D perhaps matches TRBD1 (6 bases). CDR3 length: 16 amino acids. Germline lookup yields CDR1 MGHDK and CDR2 SYGVNS. CDR3: CASSSETGLAKSIQYF. For the CDR3, the DNA is TGTGCCAGCAGTTCCGAAACAGGGCTAGCCAAAAGCATTCAGTACTTC.

The chain carries TRBV29-1 and TRBJ1-2; perhaps TRBD1 as D (5 bases). With 6 bases removed from V and 4 bases from J, the gap between germline ends came to 12 bases. The CDR3 has 12 amino acids. The germline CDR1 and CDR2 sequences are SQVTM and ANQGSEA. The CDR3 DNA is TGCAGCGTCGGGGCGTTGGGCTATGGCTACACCTTC. It translates to CSVGALGYGYTF. The entire variable domain, with the rest obtained from reference TRBV29-1 and TRBJ1-2, is as follows: SAVISQKPSRDICQRGTSLTIQCQVDSQVTMMFWYRQQPGQSLTLIATANQGSEATYESGFVIDKFPISRPNLTFSTLTVSNMSPEDSSIYLCSVGALGYGYTFGSGTRLTVV.

In the case of this clonotype: A much larger clone is a single base away; this may be a read error. The chain joins TRBV30 to TRBJ2-7; the D is unclear. This CDR3 comprises 14 residues. The V gene's germline CDR1 is GTSNPN and CDR2 SVGIG (reference sequence). CDR3 amino acids: CAWSRIARTYGQYF. CDR3 DNA sequence: TGTGCCTGGAGTAGAATTGCGAGAACCTACGGGCAGTACTTC.

The genes are TRBV5-6 and TRBJ2-7; 7 positions agree with TRBD2. Per germline, CDR1 SGHDT and CDR2 YYEEEE. V dropped 3 bases and J dropped 0; count of bases not matched to a gene: 6. CDR3 length: 15 residues. The CDR3 bases are TGTGCCAGCAGCTCACTGATAGCGGGCTCCTACGAGCAGTACTTC. It codes for CASSSLIAGSYEQYF.

This clonotype was picked up a small number of times. Without the conserved terminal phenylalanine or tryptophan, this CDR3 likely stems from a read error. The V call is TRBV11-2, the J call TRBJ2-1, with TRBD2 identical over 7 bases. This CDR3 contains 15 residues. V gave up 5 bases and J gave up 2 bases; unmatched junction bases: 6. Looked up from germline, CDR1 is SGHAT and CDR2 is FQNNGV. Here the CDR3 reads CASSVASGTYNEQFL. CDR3 nucleotide sequence: TGTGCCAGCAGCGTGGCTAGCGGCACCTACAATGAGCAGTTCCTC.

About this clonotype: This may come from a read error, since a much larger clone is one base off. A read error is likely, as this CDR3 ends without the conserved phenylalanine or tryptophan. V gene TRBV30 combines with J gene TRBJ1-1, with D possibly being TRBD1 (5 bases). V was cut by 3 bases and J by 5 bases, with 16 bases left in between. This CDR3 is built from 14 residues. Germline lookup yields CDR1 GTSNPN and CDR2 SVGIG (reference sequence). The chain's CDR3 is CAWRVGGRRTEAFS. As DNA, the CDR3 is TGTGCCTGGAGGGTTGGGGGGAGAAGGACTGAAGCTTTCTCT.